The present entry profiles one T cell receptor beta chain with its context. This record comes from a study of blood T cell repertoires in COVID-19. Overall study context: Spain, Italy and the United States supplied samples that represented acute and convalescent COVID-19. In each case, the material was cDNA or gDNA derived from T cells, B-cell-depleted T cells, or PBMCs.

Per the study methods: For nucleated cells, counts were estimated from reference gene primer amplification. Assay used: immunoSEQ multiplex PCR; TCRdb lists only in-frame clones, some missing. V and J calls and clone size are as listed in that table; D and trimming were resolved from the DNA. The data contain some 150,000 clones, more than 75% of them singletons. The germline CDR1 and CDR2 sequences are GTSNPN and SVGIG (reference sequence). This CDR3 has 19 amino acids. Trimming removed 7 bases from V and 8 bases from J; junction bases left unmatched: 29. Sequencing used peripheral blood. The origin of this receptor is a man in his sixties or seventies with acute or convalescent COVID-19. This chain connects TRBV30 to TRBJ1-2, with 9 bases lining up with TRBD1. The CDR3, as DNA: TGTGCCTCCTCGCTAACCGGAGCAGGACAGGGGATCCGCTCGTGGGGCTACACCTTC. This encodes CASSLTGAGQGIRSWGYTF.